The clone carrying this T cell receptor beta chain has a handful of counts. Primers: 60 Vbeta forward and 13 Jbeta reverse. Sequencing used immunoSEQ multiplex PCR; TCRdb keeps in-frame clones, though not all of them. Of about 55,000 clones in the sample, roughly 80% were seen once. This entry belongs to a study of cytomegalovirus exposure and HLA in healthy donors. Specimen: PBMCs. This receptor was taken from a man aged 25 to 40 in good health and CMV-seronegative.

The CDR3 DNA reads as TGTGCCTGGACCCCAGGGGGAATCGGAAACACCATATATTTT. It translates to CAWTPGGIGNTIYF. The J gene is TRBJ1-3, the V gene TRBV30, with 7 bases identical to TRBD1. Germline V gene sequence: CDR1 GTSNPN, CDR2 SVGIG (reference sequence). V dropped 4 bases and J dropped 4; count of bases not matched to a gene: 7. This CDR3 contains 14 residues.